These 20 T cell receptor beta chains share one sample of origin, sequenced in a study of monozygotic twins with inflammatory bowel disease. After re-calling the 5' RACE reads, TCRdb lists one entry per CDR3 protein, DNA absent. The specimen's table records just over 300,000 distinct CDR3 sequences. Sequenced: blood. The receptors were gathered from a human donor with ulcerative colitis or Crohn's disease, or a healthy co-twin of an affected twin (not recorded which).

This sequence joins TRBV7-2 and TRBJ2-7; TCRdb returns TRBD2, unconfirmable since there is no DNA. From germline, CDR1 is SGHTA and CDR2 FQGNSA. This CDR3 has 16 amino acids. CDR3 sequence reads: CASSRGLAGPRDEQYF.

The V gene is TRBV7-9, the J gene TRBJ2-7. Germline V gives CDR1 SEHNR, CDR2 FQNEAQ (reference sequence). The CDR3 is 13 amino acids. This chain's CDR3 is CASSLGPDIEQYF.

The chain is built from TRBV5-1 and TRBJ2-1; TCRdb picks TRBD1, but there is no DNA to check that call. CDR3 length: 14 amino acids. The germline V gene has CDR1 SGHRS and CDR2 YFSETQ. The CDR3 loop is CASSIRTTSHEQFF.

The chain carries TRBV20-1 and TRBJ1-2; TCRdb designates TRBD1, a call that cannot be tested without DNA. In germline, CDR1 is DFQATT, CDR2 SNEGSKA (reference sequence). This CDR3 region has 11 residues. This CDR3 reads CSADDSYGYTF.

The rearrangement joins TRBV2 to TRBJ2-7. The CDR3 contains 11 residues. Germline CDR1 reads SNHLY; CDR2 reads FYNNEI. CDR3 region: CASRISFEQYF.

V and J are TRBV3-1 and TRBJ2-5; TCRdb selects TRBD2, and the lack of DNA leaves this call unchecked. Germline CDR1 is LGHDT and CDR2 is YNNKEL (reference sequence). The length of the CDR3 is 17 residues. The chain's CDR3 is CASSQLPGTSGRETQYF.

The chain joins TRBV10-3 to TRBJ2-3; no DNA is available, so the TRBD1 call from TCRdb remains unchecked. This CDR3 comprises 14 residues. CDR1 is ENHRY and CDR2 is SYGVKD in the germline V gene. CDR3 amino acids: CAISDGQGADTQYF.

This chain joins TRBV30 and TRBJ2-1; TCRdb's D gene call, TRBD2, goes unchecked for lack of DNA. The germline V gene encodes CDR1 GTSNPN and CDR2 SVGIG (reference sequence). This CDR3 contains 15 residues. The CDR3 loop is CAWSVLPSGYNEQFF.

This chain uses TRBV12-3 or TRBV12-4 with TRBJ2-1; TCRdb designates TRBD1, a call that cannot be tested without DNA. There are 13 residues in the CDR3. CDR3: CASSMDRGPEQFF.

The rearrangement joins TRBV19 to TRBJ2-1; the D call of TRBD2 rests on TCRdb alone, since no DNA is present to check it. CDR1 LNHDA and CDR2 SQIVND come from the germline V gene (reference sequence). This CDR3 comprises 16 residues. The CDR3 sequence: CASSAPAGALYNEQFF.

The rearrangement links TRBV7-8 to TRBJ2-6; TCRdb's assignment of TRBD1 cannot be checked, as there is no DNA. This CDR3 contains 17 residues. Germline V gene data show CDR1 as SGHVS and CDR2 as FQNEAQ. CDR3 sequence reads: CASSLAPRGPGANVLTF. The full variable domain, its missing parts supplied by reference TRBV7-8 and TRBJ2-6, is GAGVSQSPRYKVAKRGQDVALRCDPISGHVSLFWYQQALGQGPEFLTYFQNEAQLDKSGLPSDRFFAERPEGSVSTLKIQRTQQEDSAVYLCASSLAPRGPGANVLTFGAGSRLTVL.

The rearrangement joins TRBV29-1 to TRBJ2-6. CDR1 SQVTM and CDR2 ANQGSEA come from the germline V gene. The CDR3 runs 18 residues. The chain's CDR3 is CSVDSVGVGPSGANVLTF.

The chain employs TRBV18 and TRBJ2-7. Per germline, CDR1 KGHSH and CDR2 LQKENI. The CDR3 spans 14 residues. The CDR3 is CASSPLSRVLEQYF.

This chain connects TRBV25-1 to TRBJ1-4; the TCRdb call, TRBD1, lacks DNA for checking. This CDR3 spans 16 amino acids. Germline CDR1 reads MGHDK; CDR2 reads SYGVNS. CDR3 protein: CASSEWTGATNEKLFF.

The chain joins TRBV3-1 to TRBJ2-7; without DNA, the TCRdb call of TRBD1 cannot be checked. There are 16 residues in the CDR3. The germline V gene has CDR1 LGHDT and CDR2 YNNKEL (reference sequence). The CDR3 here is CASSPKPGRTSYEQYF.

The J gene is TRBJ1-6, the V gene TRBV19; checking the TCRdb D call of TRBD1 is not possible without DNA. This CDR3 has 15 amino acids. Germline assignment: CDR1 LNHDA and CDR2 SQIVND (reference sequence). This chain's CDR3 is CASSIWDVDNSPLHF. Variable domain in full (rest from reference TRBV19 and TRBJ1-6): DGGITQSPKYLFRKEGQNVTLSCEQNLNHDAMYWYRQDPGQGLRLIYYSQIVNDFQKGDIAEGYSVSREKKESFPLTVTSAQKNPTAFYLCASSIWDVDNSPLHFGNGTRLTVT.

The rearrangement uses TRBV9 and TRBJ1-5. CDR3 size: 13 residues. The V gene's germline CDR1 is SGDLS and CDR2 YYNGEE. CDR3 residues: CASSVGSDQPQHF.

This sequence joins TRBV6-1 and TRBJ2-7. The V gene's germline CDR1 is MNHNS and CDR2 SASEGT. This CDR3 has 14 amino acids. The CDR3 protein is CASRRLDGTYEQYF.

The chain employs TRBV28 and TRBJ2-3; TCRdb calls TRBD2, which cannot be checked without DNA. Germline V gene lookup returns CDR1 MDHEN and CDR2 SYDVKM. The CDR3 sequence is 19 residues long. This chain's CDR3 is CASSLPGTSGAHSTDTQYF.

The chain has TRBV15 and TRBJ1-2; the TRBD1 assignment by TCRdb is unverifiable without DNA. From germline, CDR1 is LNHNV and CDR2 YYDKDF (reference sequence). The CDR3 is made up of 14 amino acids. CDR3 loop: CATSRAGGVYGYTF.